Listed here are 17 T cell receptor beta chains from one sample, sequenced in a study of memory CD4+ T cells and cytomegalovirus serostatus. Single viable CD3+CD4+CD8-CD45RO+ cells were sorted as the memory CD4+ T cells. This table comes from immunoSEQ multiplex PCR, and its TCRdb copy is limited to in-frame clones, with some not included. The repertoire has about 53,000 clones, about 81% of them found once; the top ten carry 1.1%. Sequences were obtained from memory CD4+ T cells from blood. The receptors were sampled from an adult in good health and CMV-seronegative.

This chain's CDR3 is CASSPQSGGGEKLFF. CDR3 in DNA: TGTGCCAGCAGTCCCCAGTCGGGGGGCGGCGAAAAACTGTTTTTT. The chain links TRBV6-5 to TRBJ1-4; maybe TRBD1 (6 bases). The germline V gene has CDR1 MNHEY and CDR2 SVGAGI. With 5 bases removed from V and 8 bases from J, the gap between germline ends came to 18 bases. This CDR3 has 15 residues.

V gene TRBV19 combines with J gene TRBJ2-1; D is perhaps TRBD2 (6 bases). Per germline, CDR1 LNHDA and CDR2 SQIVND (reference sequence). V lost 7 bases and J 10 bases, leaving 20 bases between the germline ends. CDR3 size: 14 residues. Here the CDR3 reads CASNPTGLTGEQFF. Written as DNA, the CDR3 is TGTGCCAGTAATCCCACGGGACTCACCGGCGAGCAGTTCTTC.

The rearrangement joins TRBV27 to TRBJ1-1, with 9 nucleotides matching TRBD1. From germline, CDR1 is MNHEY and CDR2 SMNVEV (reference sequence). There are 16 residues in the CDR3. Trimming took 5 bases from V and 5 from J; bases not matched to a gene: 12. The CDR3: CASSRLQGARGTEAFF. Written as DNA, the CDR3 is TGTGCCAGCAGTCGTCTACAGGGGGCGCGGGGGACTGAAGCTTTCTTT.

Note on this clone: At one of its ends the junction is not consistent with the germline gene, which may arise from a read error. V gene TRBV7-9 combines with J gene TRBJ1-2; D ambiguous. CDR1 SEHNR and CDR2 FQNEAQ come from the germline V gene (reference sequence). The CDR3 extends over 12 amino acids. CDR3 bases: TGTGCCAGCAGCTATGACCGATATGGCTGCACCTTC. This translates into CASSYDRYGCTF.

The chain joins TRBV4-2 to TRBJ1-1; D is perhaps TRBD1 (5 bases). CDR1 is LGHNA and CDR2 is YNFKEQ in the germline V gene. The CDR3 extends over 14 amino acids. The V gene lost 4 bases and the J gene lost 3 bases, with 12 bases spanning the gap. CDR3 nucleotide sequence: TGTGCCAGCAGCCTTGGCGGGGGTCACACTGAAGCTTTCTTT. Protein product: CASSLGGGHTEAFF.

The chain combines TRBV5-1 with TRBJ2-5; D remains unclear. The germline V gene encodes CDR1 SGHRS and CDR2 YFSETQ. Trimming left V 7 bases short and J 2 bases short, with 12 bases between. The length of the CDR3 is 13 residues. This CDR3 is CASCRAGQETQYF. The DNA of the CDR3 is TGCGCCAGCTGTCGGGCAGGACAAGAGACCCAGTACTTC.

The rearrangement joins TRBV7-8 to TRBJ2-3; 12 nucleotides match TRBD2. Germline V gives CDR1 SGHVS, CDR2 FQNEAQ. The ends lost 1 base at V and 0 bases at J; junction bases unmatched: 5. The CDR3 has 18 amino acids. The CDR3 loop is CASSLGLAGVLSTDTQYF. CDR3 nucleotides: TGTGCCAGCAGCTTAGGACTAGCGGGGGTCCTTAGCACAGATACGCAGTATTTT.

The chain combines TRBV6-5 with TRBJ1-2, with 9 bases aligning to TRBD1. Unmatched junction bases numbered 3, after V lost 3 bases and J lost 4 bases. Germline CDR1 reads MNHEY; CDR2 reads SVGAGI. The CDR3 consists of 14 residues. CDR3 protein: CASSYIQGAYGYTF. The CDR3 nucleotides read TGTGCCAGCAGTTATATACAGGGGGCCTATGGCTACACCTTC.

This clone occurred once. The V gene is TRBV25-1, the J gene TRBJ1-2; 7 bases map to TRBD1. There are 14 residues in the CDR3. V shed 4 bases and J 2 bases; nucleotides not matched to a gene: 4. The germline V gene has CDR1 MGHDK and CDR2 SYGVNS. CDR3 DNA sequence: TGTGCCAGCAGTGGGGGACAGCAAAACTATGGCTACACCTTC. As protein: CASSGGQQNYGYTF.

The gene calls are TRBV15 and TRBJ1-3; D is possibly TRBD1 (6 bases). The CDR3 spans 18 residues. V lost 0 bases and J lost 0, with 15 bases in between. Germline CDR1 and CDR2: LNHNV and YYDKDF (reference sequence). The CDR3: CATSREGAAKSSGNTIYF. DNA for the CDR3: TGTGCCACCAGCAGAGAGGGGGCGGCGAAGAGCTCTGGAAACACCATATATTTT.

The chain recombines TRBV18 with TRBJ2-1; 9 bases are a match to TRBD1. The V gene's germline CDR1 is KGHSH and CDR2 LQKENI. Unmatched junction bases numbered 2, after V lost 3 bases and J lost 2 bases. The CDR3 covers 15 residues. DNA of the CDR3: TGTGCCAGCTCACCTAGACAGGGGGCCTACAATGAGCAGTTCTTC. The encoded protein is CASSPRQGAYNEQFF.

The count of this clone is one. The V and J genes are TRBV7-9 and TRBJ2-2; 9 nucleotides match TRBD1. CDR1 is SEHNR and CDR2 is FQNEAQ in the germline V gene (reference sequence). The junction had 9 bases not matched to a gene; V was cut back by 3 bases and J by 4 bases. This CDR3 region has 17 residues. CDR3 sequence reads: CASSFGTGTPGTGELFF. For the CDR3, the DNA is TGTGCCAGCAGCTTTGGGACAGGGACCCCGGGCACCGGGGAGCTGTTTTTT.

The chain is built from TRBV7-2 and TRBJ1-2, with a possible D match to TRBD1 (5 bases). This CDR3 is 14 amino acids long. V shed 1 base and J shed 4 bases, with 10 bases lying between them. CDR1 SGHTA and CDR2 FQGNSA come from the germline V gene. The CDR3, as DNA: TGTGCCAGCAGCTTAGGGGACTTGCTCTATGGCTACACCTTC. Protein product: CASSLGDLLYGYTF.

This chain connects TRBV4-3 to TRBJ1-1; the D is unclear. The germline V gene encodes CDR1 LGHNA and CDR2 YSLEER. The CDR3 is 14 residues long. V lost 0 bases to trimming and J lost 5 bases, with 10 bases between them. The CDR3 spells CASSQDSHRTEAFF. The CDR3 nucleotides read TGCGCCAGCAGCCAAGATTCCCACAGAACTGAAGCTTTCTTT.

The V call is TRBV29-1, the J call TRBJ1-2; D perhaps matches TRBD1 (5 bases). The CDR3 is made up of 11 amino acids. CDR1 is SQVTM and CDR2 is ANQGSEA in the germline V gene. V dropped 3 bases and J dropped 8 bases, with 10 bases sitting between them. CDR3 in DNA: TGCAGCGTTGACCCGGGGGGAGGCTACACCTTC. Translated: CSVDPGGGYTF. The full variable domain, completed using reference TRBV29-1 and TRBJ1-2, is SAVISQKPSRDICQRGTSLTIQCQVDSQVTMMFWYRQQPGQSLTLIATANQGSEATYESGFVIDKFPISRPNLTFSTLTVSNMSPEDSSIYLCSVDPGGGYTFGSGTRLTVV.

The J gene is TRBJ2-2, the V gene TRBV5-1; D may correspond to TRBD1 or TRBD2 (5 bases each). Trimming took off 4 bases at V and 0 bases at J, with 13 bases between the two ends. Germline lookup yields CDR1 SGHRS and CDR2 YFSETQ. CDR3 length equals 16 residues. The CDR3 loop reads CASSGTVITNTGELFF. The CDR3 DNA is TGCGCCAGCAGCGGGACGGTTATAACGAACACCGGGGAGCTGTTTTTT.

The chain employs TRBV6-1 and TRBJ2-2; 9 bases agree with TRBD2. Germline CDR1 MNHNS, CDR2 SASEGT. The V and J ends lost 7 bases and 3 bases, in that order; junction bases with no gene match: 6. The CDR3 is 15 residues long. The CDR3 bases are TGTGCCAGCATGCGGAGCGGGAGGTACACCGGGGAGCTGTTTTTT. This translates into CASMRSGRYTGELFF.